One T cell receptor (beta chain) is described in this entry. V dropped 5 bases and J dropped 6; count of bases not matched to a gene: 6. This CDR3 has 14 residues. From germline, CDR1 is SNHLY and CDR2 FYNNEI. The entry originates in a study of shared clonotypes between healthy human individuals. Assay: immunoSEQ multiplex PCR; the TCRdb copy retains only in-frame clones and omits some. The sample lists approximately 1.5 million clones; approximately 98% were seen once. V is TRBV2 and J is TRBJ2-1; 8 bases match TRBD1. The sequence was obtained from a man in his thirties or forties in good health. The material sequenced was naive CD4+ T cells sorted from blood. Noted subset: CD45RA+ positively selected. CDR3 DNA sequence: TGTGCCAGCAGTAACTTCGGACAGGGCAATGAGCAGTTCTTC. It is translated as CASSNFGQGNEQFF.